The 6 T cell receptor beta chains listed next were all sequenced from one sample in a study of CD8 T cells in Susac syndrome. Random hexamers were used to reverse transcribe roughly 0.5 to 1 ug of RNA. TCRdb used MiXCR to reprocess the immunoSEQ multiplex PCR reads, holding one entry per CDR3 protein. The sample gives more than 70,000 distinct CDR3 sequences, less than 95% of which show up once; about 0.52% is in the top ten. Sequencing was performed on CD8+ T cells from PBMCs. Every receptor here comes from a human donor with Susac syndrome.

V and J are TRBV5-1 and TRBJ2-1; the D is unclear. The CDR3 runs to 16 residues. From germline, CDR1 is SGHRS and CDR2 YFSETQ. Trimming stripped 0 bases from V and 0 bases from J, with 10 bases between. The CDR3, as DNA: TGCGCCAGCAGCTTGGTACCGGATAGCTCCTACAATGAGCAGTTCTTC. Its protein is CASSLVPDSSYNEQFF.

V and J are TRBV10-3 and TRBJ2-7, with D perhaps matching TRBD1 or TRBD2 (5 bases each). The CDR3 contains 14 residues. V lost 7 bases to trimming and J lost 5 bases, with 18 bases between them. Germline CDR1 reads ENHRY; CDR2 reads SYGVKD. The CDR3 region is CAIKRDVAPDEQYF. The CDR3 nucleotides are TGTGCCATCAAACGGGACGTAGCACCCGACGAGCAGTACTTC.

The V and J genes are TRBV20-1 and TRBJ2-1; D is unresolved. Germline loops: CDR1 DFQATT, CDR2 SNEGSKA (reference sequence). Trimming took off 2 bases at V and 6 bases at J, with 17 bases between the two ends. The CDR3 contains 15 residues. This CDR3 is CSARRLGVHVNEQFF. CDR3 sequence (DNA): TGCAGTGCTAGAAGACTCGGAGTACATGTCAATGAGCAGTTCTTC.

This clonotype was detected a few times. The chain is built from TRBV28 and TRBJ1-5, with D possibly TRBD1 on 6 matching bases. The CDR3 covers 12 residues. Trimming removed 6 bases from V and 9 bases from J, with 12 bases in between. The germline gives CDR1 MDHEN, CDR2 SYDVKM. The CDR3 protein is CASSPPRGPQHF. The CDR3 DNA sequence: TGTGCCAGCAGCCCGCCCAGGGGGCCCCAGCATTTT. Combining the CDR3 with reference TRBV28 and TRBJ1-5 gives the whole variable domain DVKVTQSSRYLVKRTGEKVFLECVQDMDHENMFWYRQDPGLGLRLIYFSYDVKMKEKGDIPEGYSVSREKKERFSLILESASTNQTSMYLCASSPPRGPQHFGDGTRLSIL.

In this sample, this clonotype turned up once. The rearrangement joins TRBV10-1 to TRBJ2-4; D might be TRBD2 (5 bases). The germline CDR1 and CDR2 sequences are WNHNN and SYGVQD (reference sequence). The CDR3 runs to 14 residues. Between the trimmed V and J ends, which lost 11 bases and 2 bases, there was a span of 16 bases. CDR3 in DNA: TGCGCCGGGCTGTTTCTCGGGACCAAAAACATTCAGTACTTC. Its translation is CAGLFLGTKNIQYF.

CDR3 DNA sequence: TGTGCCAGCAGCCAATGGGTCCGGGACAGGGCGGAAGATACGCAGTATTTT. This translates into CASSQWVRDRAEDTQYF. This chain joins TRBV3-1 and TRBJ2-3, with 9 bases that match TRBD1. From germline, CDR1 is LGHDT and CDR2 YNNKEL (reference sequence). This CDR3 spans 17 amino acids. The junction had 11 bases not matched to a gene; V was cut back by 2 bases and J by 5 bases.